Each of the 27 T cell receptor beta chains below was sequenced from the same sample in a study of CD8+ T cells in alopecia areata. Treatment described: oral pan-JAK inhibitor, 5-10 mg twice daily. Isolated RNA was reverse transcribed into cDNA used as the sequencing template. The data were produced by immunoSEQ multiplex PCR, yet TCRdb's version contains in-frame clones alone and is incomplete. The table records some 190,000 clones, under 70% of them present only once. This sample comprised CD4+ T cells sorted from blood, obtained at approximately week 45, from a patient treated with tofacitinib. The receptors originated from a human donor with alopecia areata.

CDR3 amino acids: CASSFRNGDTQYF. For the CDR3, the DNA is TGCGCCAGCAGCTTTCGCAACGGGGATACGCAGTATTTT. This sequence joins TRBV5-1 and TRBJ2-3, with unresolved D. There are 13 residues in the CDR3. CDR1 and CDR2 (germline): SGHRS, YFSETQ. Deletions cut 2 bases from V and 6 bases from J, with 10 bases between.

This clone was detected only a few times. The chain combines TRBV29-1 with TRBJ2-7, with 8 bases aligning to TRBD2. J lost 2 bases, V lost 5 bases, and 2 bases had no gene match. The CDR3 sequence is 12 residues long. Germline CDR1 SQVTM, CDR2 ANQGSEA. CDR3 sequence (DNA): TGCAGCGTTCGGGAGGGGCCCTACGAGCAGTACTTC. Amino acid sequence: CSVREGPYEQYF.

This clone has more than one count but fewer than ten. V gene TRBV29-1 combines with J gene TRBJ2-3, with 10 bases lining up with TRBD2. Germline V gives CDR1 SQVTM, CDR2 ANQGSEA. Germline trimming cut 4 bases from V and 4 bases from J; bases unmatched to any gene: 20. The CDR3 length is 19 residues. The CDR3 DNA is TGCAGCGTTGCCCGGACTAGCGGTCCTGCCGGCGTGTCCGCAGATACGCAGTATTTT. It codes for CSVARTSGPAGVSADTQYF.

The chain carries TRBV30 and TRBJ2-1; 7 nucleotides agree with TRBD1. The CDR3 consists of 16 residues. V lost 0 bases, J lost 0 bases, and 5 bases stayed unmatched. The germline V gene has CDR1 GTSNPN and CDR2 SVGIG (reference sequence). In DNA, the CDR3 is TGTGCCTGGAGTGTAGGGCCAGGGGGCTCCTACAATGAGCAGTTCTTC. Its protein product is CAWSVGPGGSYNEQFF.

This chain connects TRBV5-1 to TRBJ1-1, with TRBD1 matching over 7 bases. Germline assignment: CDR1 SGHRS and CDR2 YFSETQ. This CDR3 has 14 residues. The J segment lost 7 bases and the V segment lost 3 bases, leaving 9 bases of the junction unmatched. CDR3 region: CASSSGTAIREAFF. DNA of the CDR3: TGCGCCAGCAGCTCCGGGACAGCGATCCGTGAAGCTTTCTTT.

The V and J genes are TRBV5-1 and TRBJ1-1, with D tentatively TRBD1 (6 bases). The germline V gene has CDR1 SGHRS and CDR2 YFSETQ. The CDR3 has 13 residues. Between the trimmed V and J ends, which lost 2 bases and 6 bases, there was a span of 11 bases. CDR3 loop: CASSFQGLPEAFF. CDR3 DNA: TGCGCCAGCAGCTTCCAGGGGTTACCTGAAGCTTTCTTT.

The chain is built from TRBV29-1 and TRBJ2-1; 8 bases are shared with TRBD2. Germline CDR1 reads SQVTM; CDR2 reads ANQGSEA. The J segment lost 6 bases and the V segment lost 3 bases, leaving 10 bases of the junction unmatched. The CDR3 length is 15 residues. The CDR3: CSVELAGIGLNEQFF. The CDR3 region has the DNA TGCAGCGTTGAGTTAGCGGGGATTGGTCTCAATGAGCAGTTCTTC.

The chain has TRBV29-1 and TRBJ1-6, with a tentative D call TRBD1 (6 bases). Germline CDR1 is SQVTM and CDR2 is ANQGSEA. Between the trimmed V and J ends, which lost 6 bases and 6 bases, there was a span of 15 bases. The CDR3 is 14 residues long. This chain's CDR3 is CSVGPGQVNSPLHF. The CDR3 bases are TGCAGCGTCGGACCGGGACAAGTTAATTCACCCCTCCACTTT.

This CDR3 reads CASTGTRQETQYF. CDR3 nucleotides: TGTGCCAGCACCGGGACTCGACAAGAGACCCAGTACTTC. The chain has TRBV11-2 and TRBJ2-5, with a tentative D call TRBD2 (6 bases). The CDR3 is made up of 13 amino acids. Germline CDR1 SGHAT, CDR2 FQNNGV. V was cut by 7 bases and J by 2 bases, with 11 bases left in between.

This clone was detected once. Within the sample, other DNA sequences also encode this same CDR3. The rearrangement joins TRBV30 to TRBJ1-6, with TRBD1 matching over 7 bases. Trimming cost V 4 bases and J 10 bases; bases outside gene matches: 4. The germline V gene encodes CDR1 GTSNPN and CDR2 SVGIG (reference sequence). The CDR3 is made up of 12 amino acids. As DNA, the CDR3 is TGTGCCTGGACCCAGGGGGGATCACCCCTCCACTTT. Translated, it gives CAWTQGGSPLHF. The variable domain in full, completed from reference TRBV30 and TRBJ1-6, reads SQTIHQWPATLVQPVGSPLSLECTVEGTSNPNLYWYRQAAGRGLQLLFYSVGIGQISSEVPQNLSASRPQDRQFILSSKKLLLSDSGFYLCAWTQGGSPLHFGNGTRLTVT.

This clone was counted between two and nine times. The chain couples TRBV6-6 to TRBJ1-1, with D unresolved. Germline V gives CDR1 MNHNY, CDR2 SVGAGI (reference sequence). Trimming cost V 7 bases and J 1 base, with 7 bases left between them. The CDR3 has 12 amino acids. The CDR3 protein is CASMKGNTEAFF. The DNA of the CDR3 is TGTGCCAGCATGAAGGGGAACACTGAAGCTTTCTTT.

This clone was seen once. This chain connects TRBV29-1 to TRBJ1-2; tentatively, D is TRBD1 (5 bases). The V end lost 6 bases, the J end lost 3 bases, and 11 bases lay between the germline ends. Per the germline V gene, CDR1 is SQVTM and CDR2 is ANQGSEA. The CDR3 totals 12 residues. CDR3 loop: CSVRDGDYGYTF. CDR3 coding DNA: TGCAGCGTCCGGGACGGAGACTATGGCTACACCTTC.

This clone was seen more than once but under ten times. The chain carries TRBV6-5 and TRBJ2-5; 8 bases are a match to TRBD1. J gave up 7 bases and V 0 bases, and 4 bases lay outside the gene matches. This CDR3 comprises 14 residues. The germline gives CDR1 MNHEY, CDR2 SVGAGI. CDR3 coding DNA: TGTGCCAGCAGTTACTCGAAAACAGGGGGGACCCAGTACTTC. As protein: CASSYSKTGGTQYF.

This rearrangement joins TRBV4-2 to TRBJ2-3; a weak D match, TRBD2 (5 bases). V lost 1 base and J lost 1, with 12 bases in between. Germline V gene sequence: CDR1 LGHNA, CDR2 YNFKEQ. This CDR3 has 16 amino acids. CDR3: CASSQGERAGTDTQYF. In nucleotides, the CDR3 is TGTGCCAGCAGCCAAGGGGAGAGAGCGGGCACAGATACGCAGTATTTT.

This clone was seen a handful of times. The rearrangement links TRBV4-3 to TRBJ1-4; 10 bases agree with TRBD1. The CDR3 has 15 residues. J lost 7 bases, V lost 6 bases, and 8 bases had no gene match. The germline gives CDR1 LGHNA, CDR2 YSLEER. As DNA, the CDR3 is TGCGCCAGCAGTCCGACCGGGACAGGGGTTGAAAAACTGTTTTTT. Translating gives CASSPTGTGVEKLFF.

The chain joins TRBV30 to TRBJ2-2; tentatively, D is TRBD2 (5 bases). Germline CDR1 GTSNPN, CDR2 SVGIG (reference sequence). The CDR3 spans 16 residues. The V end was cut by 0 bases, the J end by 3 bases, with 14 bases between. The CDR3 DNA reads TGTGCCTGGAGTGTACTCGGGAAGGGATACACCGGGGAGCTGTTTTTT. It yields the protein CAWSVLGKGYTGELFF. Looking up the rest from reference TRBV30 and TRBJ2-2 gives the full variable domain: SQTIHQWPATLVQPVGSPLSLECTVEGTSNPNLYWYRQAAGRGLQLLFYSVGIGQISSEVPQNLSASRPQDRQFILSSKKLLLSDSGFYLCAWSVLGKGYTGELFFGEGSRLTVL.

The V call is TRBV4-3, the J call TRBJ1-1, with D perhaps matching TRBD1 (6 bases). Trimming removed 3 bases from V and 0 bases from J, with 8 bases in between. The CDR3 is 14 residues long. Germline CDR1 is LGHNA and CDR2 is YSLEER. This CDR3 is CASSHDRLNTEAFF. CDR3 DNA: TGCGCCAGCAGCCACGACAGGCTGAACACTGAAGCTTTCTTT.

The chain couples TRBV5-1 to TRBJ2-5, with 9 positions matching TRBD1. The CDR3 is 15 amino acids. Germline CDR1 and CDR2: SGHRS and YFSETQ. After removal of 4 bases from V and 5 bases from J, the junction contained 9 bases not matched to a gene. In DNA form, the CDR3 reads TGCGCCAGCAGCCAACTGGGACAGGGTGGGGAGACCCAGTACTTC. Protein sequence: CASSQLGQGGETQYF.

The rearrangement uses TRBV5-1 and TRBJ2-5; D is ambiguous. Germline CDR1 reads SGHRS; CDR2 reads YFSETQ. The V gene lost 7 bases and the J gene lost 8 bases, with 15 bases spanning the gap. This CDR3 has 12 residues. This CDR3 is CASVEASGTQYF. The CDR3 bases are TGCGCCAGCGTTGAGGCCTCTGGAACCCAGTACTTC.

This clone was detected only a few times. V and J are TRBV20-1 and TRBJ2-1, with D perhaps matching TRBD2 (6 bases). CDR3 length: 11 amino acids. The V end lost 4 bases, the J end lost 10 bases, and 11 bases lay between the germline ends. In germline, CDR1 is DFQATT, CDR2 SNEGSKA (reference sequence). The CDR3 spells CSATRLGEQFF. CDR3 DNA: TGCAGTGCTACAAGACTAGGGGAGCAGTTCTTC.

The CDR3 DNA is TGTGCCAGTAGTATAGATCCCTTTCCGTCTCCTGTCTACGAGCAGTACTTC. As protein: CASSIDPFPSPVYEQYF. The chain couples TRBV19 to TRBJ2-7; unclear D gene. Trimming removed 0 bases from V and 3 bases from J, with 18 bases in between. This CDR3 contains 17 residues. Germline V lookup: CDR1 LNHDA, CDR2 SQIVND (reference sequence).

This clone was recorded once. The CDR3 DNA is TGTGCCAGCAGCAACCGACAGGGGACCTCTGGGGCCAACGTCCTGACTTTC. Amino acids: CASSNRQGTSGANVLTF. V is TRBV13 and J is TRBJ2-6, with 8 bases lining up with TRBD1. CDR1 is PRHDT and CDR2 is FYEKMQ in the germline V gene (reference sequence). The ends lost 5 bases at V and 0 bases at J; junction bases unmatched: 6. CDR3 length: 17 amino acids.

A few counts support this clone. The CDR3 DNA reads as TGCGCCAGCAGCCAAGAATTCCCTCAGGGCAACTATGGCTACACCTTC. It codes for CASSQEFPQGNYGYTF. This chain connects TRBV4-3 to TRBJ1-2; D possibly corresponds to TRBD1 (5 bases). The germline CDR1 and CDR2 sequences are LGHNA and YSLEER. The CDR3 is made up of 16 amino acids. V was clipped by 0 bases and J by 2 bases, with 13 bases between them.

This chain uses TRBV18 with TRBJ2-1; D is unresolved. Germline V gives CDR1 KGHSH, CDR2 LQKENI. This CDR3 comprises 14 residues. Trimming stripped 3 bases from V and 7 bases from J, with 13 bases between. CDR3 sequence: CASSPTSSLNEQFF. CDR3 nucleotide sequence: TGTGCCAGCTCACCTACGTCGAGCCTGAATGAGCAGTTCTTC. Combining the CDR3 with reference TRBV18 and TRBJ2-1 gives the whole variable domain NAGVMQNPRHLVRRRGQEARLRCSPMKGHSHVYWYRQLPEEGLKFMVYLQKENIIDESGMPKERFSAEFPKEGPSILRIQQVVRGDSAAYFCASSPTSSLNEQFFGPGTRLTVL.

The chain employs TRBV5-1 and TRBJ2-7; D unresolved. CDR3 length: 14 amino acids. V lost 3 bases to trimming and J lost 3 bases, with 13 bases between them. Germline V lookup: CDR1 SGHRS, CDR2 YFSETQ. Here the CDR3 reads CASSYNDGGYEQYF. As DNA, the CDR3 is TGCGCCAGCAGCTACAACGACGGTGGCTACGAGCAGTACTTC.

The chain couples TRBV30 to TRBJ1-4; maybe TRBD1 (5 bases). CDR1 is GTSNPN, CDR2 SVGIG, per germline (reference sequence). This CDR3 region has 13 residues. CDR3 sequence (DNA): TGTGCTCAAGAGGGGATTTTGGGAGAAAAACTGTTTTTT. This encodes CAQEGILGEKLFF.

This clone was detected a few times. DNA for the CDR3: TGCAGCGTTGTTGGGGAGAGCACTGAAGCTTTCTTT. It encodes CSVVGESTEAFF. The V gene is TRBV29-1, the J gene TRBJ1-1; unclear D gene. The V end was cut by 4 bases, the J end by 4 bases, with 10 bases between. CDR1 is SQVTM, CDR2 ANQGSEA, per germline. The CDR3 totals 12 residues.